The 2 T cell receptor beta chains below all came from one sample that was sequenced in a study of blood T cell repertoires in COVID-19. Profiling relied on immunoSEQ multiplex PCR, and the TCRdb table lists in-frame clones only, not all of them. The data hold tens of thousands of clones, with more than 85% observed a single time. The sequenced sample consisted of peripheral blood. The receptors derive from a man in his forties or fifties with acute or convalescent COVID-19.

The chain uses TRBV14 and TRBJ2-7; D is unresolved. V lost 1 base and J 5 bases, leaving 3 bases between the germline ends. Germline V lookup: CDR1 SGHDN, CDR2 FVKESK. The CDR3 covers 11 residues. The CDR3 DNA is TGTGCCAGCAGCCAAGTCAACGAGCAGTACTTC. Its translation is CASSQVNEQYF.

As DNA, the CDR3 is TGTGCCAGCAGCCCCGGGACTAGCGCATCCGGGGAGCTGTTTTTT. This gives the protein CASSPGTSASGELFF. V gene TRBV7-3 combines with J gene TRBJ2-2; 10 bases agree with TRBD2. Germline CDR1 reads SGHTA; CDR2 reads FQGTGA. V lost 5 bases, J lost 6 bases, and 6 bases stayed unmatched. CDR3 length: 15 amino acids.